This T cell receptor (beta chain) was observed in a study of blood T cells in healthy people across ages. Then a second PCR, running about 6 to 11 cycles, was carried out with a sample-barcoded 5' primer and a J-beta primer mix. In TCRdb, the 5' RACE reads were re-called with MiXCR into one record per CDR3 protein. The table has 500,000 to 550,000 distinct CDR3 sequences, around 24% seen once. This clonotype came up many times. The CDR3 sequence is 14 residues long. Germline CDR1 reads MRHNA; CDR2 reads SNTAGT. The V gene lost 2 bases and the J gene lost 0 bases, with 6 bases spanning the gap. At least 6 million PBMCs were isolated per sample. In addition, the sample was reused for a study of T cells of mothers and their children. Per that paper: When mothers and children were related, their normalized repertoire overlap, which was always slightly higher, did not differ significantly from that of unrelated pairs.

This clonotype was sampled from a boy aged 5-17 years in good health. V gene TRBV6-4 combines with J gene TRBJ2-3; D is possibly TRBD2 (6 bases). Specimen: blood. The chain's CDR3 is CASSDAGSTDTQYF. CDR3 DNA: TGTGCCAGCAGTGACGCGGGGAGCACAGATACGCAGTATTTT.